Reported below is one TCR beta chain. Its matching antigen is unknown. The sample is drawn from a study of T-cell memory formation after mild COVID-19. About the study: Clusters were largely donor specific. Study conclusions and caveats: Chiefly within CM and EM were the contracting CD4+ clones; CD8+ ones were within EMRA. Detection of some responders pre-infection suggested pre-existing cross-reactive memory T cells participated.

The CDR3 spans 16 residues. V dropped 1 base and J dropped 6; count of bases not matched to a gene: 10. CDR1 is SGHVS and CDR2 is FQNEAQ in the germline V gene. TCR alpha and TCR beta cDNA libraries carrying sample barcodes and UMIs were produced by 5'RACE using constant-segment primers. TCRdb recomputed calls from the 5' RACE reads with MiXCR, one row per CDR3 protein. The profile shows about 140,000 distinct CDR3 sequences, about 14% of them singletons. This receptor was identified in an adult woman who had mild COVID-19 (a few samples of this study predate the infection). Cell type and time point are not known. Sequencing was done on a sample of PBMCs or a T cell subset sorted from them (not recorded which). The V gene is TRBV7-8, the J gene TRBJ2-7; 9 bases are shared with TRBD1. DNA of the CDR3: TGTGCCAGCAGCTTAGGGGGCGAAGGGACAGGGTCCGAGCAGTACTTC. Translation: CASSLGGEGTGSEQYF.